This T cell receptor beta chain was found in a study of graft-versus-host responses after intestinal transplantation. Concerning this clone: The antigen is undetermined.

Clones were sequenced by immunoSEQ multiplex PCR, and TCRdb holds only the in-frame ones, with some missing. The table has about 96,000 clones, around 90% seen once. Germline CDR1 and CDR2: SGHTA and FQGNSA. The CDR3 runs 14 residues. Trimming left V 5 bases short and J 4 bases short, with 15 bases between. This clonotype was sampled from a human donor who received an intestinal transplant. The chain recombines TRBV7-2 with TRBJ2-7, with D possibly TRBD1 on 6 matching bases. The sequences come from unstimulated CD4+ T cells sorted from spleen or lymph node cells, collected before intestinal transplant. Here the CDR3 reads CASSVSAGEYEQYF. As DNA, the CDR3 is TGTGCCAGCAGCGTTAGCGCAGGGGAATACGAGCAGTACTTC.